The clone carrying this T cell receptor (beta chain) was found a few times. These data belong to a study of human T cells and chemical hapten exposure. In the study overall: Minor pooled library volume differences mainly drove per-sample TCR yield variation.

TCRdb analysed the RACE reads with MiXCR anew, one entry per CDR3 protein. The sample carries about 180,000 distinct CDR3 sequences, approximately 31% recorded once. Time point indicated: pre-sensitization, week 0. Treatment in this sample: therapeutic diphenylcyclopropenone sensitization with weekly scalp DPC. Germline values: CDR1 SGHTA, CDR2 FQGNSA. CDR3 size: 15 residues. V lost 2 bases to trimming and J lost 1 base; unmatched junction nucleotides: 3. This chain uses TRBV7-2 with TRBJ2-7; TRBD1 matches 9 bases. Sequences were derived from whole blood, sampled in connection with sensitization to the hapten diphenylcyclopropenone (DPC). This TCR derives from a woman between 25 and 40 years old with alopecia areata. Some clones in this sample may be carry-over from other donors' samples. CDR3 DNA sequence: TGTGCCAGCAGCTTATCAGGACAGGGGTCCTACGAGCAGTACTTC. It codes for CASSLSGQGSYEQYF.